A single sample gave rise to the 26 T cell receptor beta chains below, sequenced in a study of long-term antiretroviral therapy in people with HIV (dated by TCRdb to the early 2020s). The immunoSEQ hsTCRB v3.0 assay was used at survey level resolution to sequence the TRB variable region. As stored in TCRdb, this immuneACCESS dataset retains in-frame rearrangements with V and J assigned. A fraction of the clones does not appear; measured against another copy, unresolved V genes explain less than half of the discrepancy, and the remainder lacks a known reason. Here the sample has 15,000 or so clones; about 91% occur a single time. The ten top clones hold 14% to 15% of the sample. This specimen was unsorted PBMCs, taken more than 2.2 years before starting antiretroviral therapy. All receptors derive from a woman aged 30 to 39 with HIV.

The rearrangement links TRBV2 to TRBJ1-6; the D is unclear. The V end was cut by 7 bases, the J end by 0 bases, with 10 bases between. Germline CDR1 reads SNHLY; CDR2 reads FYNNEI. The CDR3 has 15 residues. The CDR3 spells CASKLGSSYNSPLHF. The CDR3 DNA follows: TGTGCCAGCAAACTGGGAAGCTCCTATAATTCACCCCTCCACTTT. The full variable domain, completed using reference TRBV2 and TRBJ1-6, is EPEVTQTPSHQVTQMGQEVILRCVPISNHLYFYWYRQILGQKVEFLVSFYNNEISEKSEIFDDQFSVERPDGSNFTLKIRSTKLEDSAMYFCASKLGSSYNSPLHFGNGTRLTVT.

V and J are TRBV7-9 and TRBJ2-5; 7 bases are shared with TRBD2. CDR1 is SEHNR, CDR2 FQNEAQ, per germline (reference sequence). This CDR3 contains 16 residues. Trimming cost V 5 bases and J 3 bases; bases outside gene matches: 12. CDR3 region: CASSPIWGAGKETQYF. In DNA form, the CDR3 reads TGTGCCAGCAGCCCGATCTGGGGAGCGGGGAAAGAGACCCAGTACTTC.

The CDR3 DNA is TGTGCCAGCAGTTCCGGGACAGGGGGGAGCACAGATACGCAGTATTTT. Its translation is CASSSGTGGSTDTQYF. V usage is TRBV11-3 and J usage is TRBJ2-3, with TRBD1 matching over 11 bases. Per germline, CDR1 SGHNT and CDR2 YENEEA. The CDR3 contains 16 residues. The J segment lost 0 bases and the V segment lost 6 bases, leaving 5 bases of the junction unmatched. The full variable domain, completed using reference TRBV11-3 and TRBJ2-3, is EAGVVQSPRYKIIEKKQPVAFWCNPISGHNTLYWYLQNLGQGPELLIRYENEEAVDDSQLPKDRFSAERLKGVDSTLKIQPAELGDSAVYLCASSSGTGGSTDTQYFGPGTRLTVL.

The genes are TRBV7-2 and TRBJ1-1, with D unresolved. V was clipped by 1 base and J by 1 base, with 10 bases between them. The CDR3 runs 15 residues. Germline CDR1 SGHTA, CDR2 FQGNSA. The CDR3 bases are TGTGCCAGCAGCTTAGTTTCTCCCGGGAACACTGAAGCTTTCTTT. Its protein is CASSLVSPGNTEAFF.

The V and J genes are TRBV7-9 and TRBJ1-2; no clear D gene. Germline assignment: CDR1 SEHNR and CDR2 FQNEAQ (reference sequence). The CDR3 covers 14 residues. V was trimmed by 4 bases and J by 4 bases, leaving 13 bases between them. The CDR3 region is CASSSDVAFYGYTF. CDR3 in DNA: TGTGCCAGCAGCTCCGATGTGGCCTTCTATGGCTACACCTTC.

The CDR3 sequence is CASSSLGVQETQYF. The CDR3 DNA follows: TGTGCCAGCAGTTCTTTGGGGGTCCAAGAGACCCAGTACTTC. This sequence joins TRBV27 and TRBJ2-5; tentatively, D is TRBD1 or TRBD2 (5 bases each). Germline CDR1 and CDR2: MNHEY and SMNVEV (reference sequence). The ends were cut back, 4 bases at V and 1 base at J, with 10 bases in the middle. The CDR3 length is 14 residues.

The chain has TRBV5-1 and TRBJ2-5; D not resolved. Germline V gene lookup returns CDR1 SGHRS and CDR2 YFSETQ. V shed 2 bases and J shed 5 bases, with 16 bases lying between them. The CDR3 consists of 15 residues. As DNA, the CDR3 is TGCGCCAGCAGCTTAAACCCCCAGCCGGCGGAGACCCAGTACTTC. Translated, it gives CASSLNPQPAETQYF.

This rearrangement joins TRBV6-5 to TRBJ2-7; TRBD1 matches at 7 bases. The CDR3 contains 14 residues. Trimming at V came to 7 bases and at J to 2 bases, leaving 8 bases not matched to a gene. Germline V gene data show CDR1 as MNHEY and CDR2 as SVGAGI. The CDR3 DNA reads TGTGCCAGCATCCCAGGGGGAAGAACCTACGAGCAGTACTTC. This gives the protein CASIPGGRTYEQYF.

V gene TRBV11-2 combines with J gene TRBJ1-1; maybe TRBD1 (6 bases). Germline CDR1 SGHAT, CDR2 FQNNGV. CDR3 length: 17 amino acids. V was clipped by 1 base and J by 0 bases, with 15 bases between them. CDR3 nucleotide sequence: TGTGCCAGCAGCTTAGTATCGGGGGCTACATTGAACACTGAAGCTTTCTTT. Protein: CASSLVSGATLNTEAFF. Full variable domain (remainder filled in from reference TRBV11-2 and TRBJ1-1): EAGVAQSPRYKIIEKRQSVAFWCNPISGHATLYWYQQILGQGPKLLIQFQNNGVVDDSQLPKDRFSAERLKGVDSTLKIQPAKLEDSAVYLCASSLVSGATLNTEAFFGQGTRLTVV.

The rearrangement links TRBV5-1 to TRBJ1-2; D ambiguous. The CDR3 covers 15 residues. V was trimmed by 4 bases and J by 4 bases, leaving 17 bases between them. The V gene's germline CDR1 is SGHRS and CDR2 YFSETQ. This CDR3 is CASSAEVDGSYGYTF. As DNA, the CDR3 is TGCGCCAGCAGCGCCGAGGTGGACGGTAGCTATGGCTACACCTTC.

The V and J genes are TRBV6-6 and TRBJ1-1, with D uncertain. The CDR3 is 12 amino acids. Germline CDR1 reads MNHNY; CDR2 reads SVGAGI (reference sequence). V gave up 6 bases and J gave up 10 bases, with 15 bases separating them. The CDR3 DNA is TGTGCCAGCAGCTCTTACGCGGAGGGAGCTTTCTTT. It translates to CASSSYAEGAFF.

Here the CDR3 DNA reads TGTGCCAGCAGCTTGCACGGGGACACTGAAGCTTTCTTT. This gives the protein CASSLHGDTEAFF. V and J are TRBV7-9 and TRBJ1-1; D unclear. V lost 3 bases and J lost 3, with 8 bases in between. This CDR3 is 13 amino acids long. Germline CDR1 and CDR2: SEHNR and FQNEAQ (reference sequence).

The chain employs TRBV19 and TRBJ1-2, with TRBD1 matching over 11 bases. Germline V gives CDR1 LNHDA, CDR2 SQIVND (reference sequence). The V segment lost 3 bases and the J segment 4 bases; nucleotides outside the gene matches: 13. The length of the CDR3 is 18 residues. For the CDR3, the DNA is TGTGCCAGTAGTATCGAGGACAGGGGGCTTCAAACCCTCTATGGCTACACCTTC. It encodes CASSIEDRGLQTLYGYTF.

This chain uses TRBV5-1 with TRBJ1-1; TRBD1 aligns across 10 bases. The J segment lost 5 bases and the V segment lost 5 bases, leaving 9 bases of the junction unmatched. The germline V gene has CDR1 SGHRS and CDR2 YFSETQ. This CDR3 is built from 15 residues. DNA for the CDR3: TGCGCCAGCAGTTCTCCCGACAGGGGGCGAACTGAAGCTTTCTTT. Amino acid sequence: CASSSPDRGRTEAFF.

The V and J genes are TRBV5-6 and TRBJ2-7; unclear D gene. Germline loops: CDR1 SGHDT, CDR2 YYEEEE. The CDR3 loop spans 14 amino acids. Trimming took 0 bases from V and 0 from J, leaving 7 bases between them. The DNA of the CDR3 is TGTGCCAGCAGCTTGGGAGGAAGCTCCTACGAGCAGTACTTC. It encodes CASSLGGSSYEQYF.

The chain recombines TRBV2 with TRBJ1-5; 7 bases agree with TRBD1. V gave up 3 bases and J gave up 2 bases; unmatched junction bases: 13. The germline V gene has CDR1 SNHLY and CDR2 FYNNEI. This CDR3 region has 18 residues. DNA of the CDR3: TGTGCCAGCAGTGAGGGTAGGGGGCTTGCAGTTGGCAATCAGCCCCAGCATTTT. Protein product: CASSEGRGLAVGNQPQHF.

The chain links TRBV14 to TRBJ1-3; D not certain. V lost 0 bases, J lost 0 bases, and 9 bases lay in between. The germline V gene has CDR1 SGHDN and CDR2 FVKESK. The CDR3 has 16 amino acids. CDR3 sequence (DNA): TGTGCCAGCAGCCAAGATCACAGCCCCTCTGGAAACACCATATATTTT. This encodes CASSQDHSPSGNTIYF.

The chain uses TRBV7-9 and TRBJ2-2; no clear D gene. Germline CDR1 SEHNR, CDR2 FQNEAQ (reference sequence). The CDR3 is 13 amino acids. V was clipped by 3 bases and J by 1 base, with 3 bases between them. CDR3 coding DNA: TGTGCCAGCAGCTTTGAGAACACCGGGGAGCTGTTTTTT. It is translated as CASSFENTGELFF.

This clone was recorded once. The rearrangement links TRBV7-8 to TRBJ2-7, with TRBD1 matching over 8 bases. The CDR3 sequence is 19 residues long. Germline CDR1 SGHVS, CDR2 FQNEAQ. Trimming at V came to 5 bases and at J to 0 bases, leaving 18 bases not matched to a gene. This CDR3 reads CASSPYRFQSGQDSYEQYF. Written as DNA, the CDR3 is TGTGCCAGCAGCCCGTACCGGTTTCAATCGGGACAGGACTCCTACGAGCAGTACTTC.

The chain combines TRBV19 with TRBJ1-6, with D perhaps TRBD1 (5 bases). Germline V gene lookup returns CDR1 LNHDA and CDR2 SQIVND (reference sequence). The V end was cut by 1 base, the J end by 0 bases, with 7 bases between. The CDR3 extends over 16 amino acids. The CDR3 DNA sequence: TGTGCCAGTAGTATAGTAGGACACTCCTATAATTCACCCCTCCACTTT. Protein sequence: CASSIVGHSYNSPLHF.

V usage is TRBV7-9 and J usage is TRBJ2-1; 10 bases fit TRBD2. This CDR3 contains 16 residues. The J segment lost 4 bases and the V segment lost 5 bases, leaving 8 bases of the junction unmatched. CDR1 and CDR2 (germline): SEHNR, FQNEAQ (reference sequence). CDR3 nucleotide sequence: TGTGCCAGCAGCCCCCTTAGCGGGGGGACTTACAATGAGCAGTTCTTC. Translated: CASSPLSGGTYNEQFF.

This chain uses TRBV7-9 with TRBJ2-1, with a weak D call TRBD1 (5 bases). In germline, CDR1 is SEHNR, CDR2 FQNEAQ (reference sequence). V was cut by 1 base and J by 7 bases, with 11 bases left in between. The CDR3 is made up of 14 amino acids. As DNA, the CDR3 is TGTGCCAGCAGCTTAGAGGGGTGGGTGAATGAGCAGTTCTTC. Its translation is CASSLEGWVNEQFF.

Sample share makes this clone large (0.1 to 1%). An end of the junction does not agree with germline; a read error may underlie this. V usage is TRBV6-6 and J usage is TRBJ1-4; D is unresolved. This CDR3 is built from 12 residues. The V gene's germline CDR1 is MNHNY and CDR2 SVGAGI (reference sequence). The DNA of the CDR3 is TGTGCCAGCAGCCCCCATTCGGCCCCAGAGGTTTTT. Encoded protein: CASSPHSAPEVF.

The rearrangement links TRBV12-5 to TRBJ2-1, with 9 bases lining up with TRBD1. Germline V lookup: CDR1 LGHNT, CDR2 FRNRAP. There are 23 residues in the CDR3. The ends lost 2 bases at V and 0 bases at J; junction bases unmatched: 23. This CDR3 is CASGLRTGGRWSRVGSSYNEQFF. The CDR3 DNA reads as TGTGCTAGTGGTTTGCGTACAGGGGGCCGATGGTCCCGGGTCGGAAGCTCCTACAATGAGCAGTTCTTC.

The rearrangement joins TRBV10-1 to TRBJ2-7; a weak D match, TRBD1 (5 bases). The CDR3 consists of 13 residues. CDR1 and CDR2 (germline): WNHNN, SYGVQD (reference sequence). The V end was cut by 4 bases, the J end by 9 bases, with 16 bases between. The CDR3 region has the DNA TGCGCCAGCAGTGTAGGGCCAGCAAGGGGGCAGTACTTC. It encodes CASSVGPARGQYF.

The chain joins TRBV27 to TRBJ1-5, with 7 bases matching TRBD1. Germline trimming cut 5 bases from V and 3 bases from J; bases unmatched to any gene: 10. CDR1 MNHEY and CDR2 SMNVEV come from the germline V gene (reference sequence). This CDR3 is 16 amino acids long. The CDR3 loop is CASSPTRDSYNQPQHF. The DNA for the CDR3 is TGTGCCAGCAGTCCAACAAGGGACAGCTACAATCAGCCCCAGCATTTT.